These T cell receptor beta chains were read from a single sample in a study of cytomegalovirus exposure and HLA in healthy donors. This table comes from immunoSEQ multiplex PCR, and its TCRdb copy is limited to in-frame clones, with some not included. The top ten hold 0.2% to 0.3% of the sample, which has more than 150,000 clones, more than 75% seen once. Sequenced input: PBMCs. These TCRs come from a girl under three years old in good health and CMV-seronegative. Both conserved end residues are part of each CDR3. D genes are given only for firm matches. Only part of the rows carry a size: once, few, many, or a class if the clone is expanded.

>NA|TRBJ1-1|once|TRBV30|14
CAWTQPRGNTEAFF
TGTGCCTGGACCCAGCCAAGGGGGAACACTGAAGCTTTCTTT
>NA|TRBJ1-5|NA|TRBV19|13
CASSYQGNQPQHF
TGTGCCAGTAGTTACCAGGGCAATCAGCCCCAGCATTTT
>NA|TRBJ2-3|NA|TRBV9|16
CASSGGGGSSTDTQYF
TGTGCCAGCAGCGGGGGTGGCGGGTCGAGCACAGATACGCAGTATTTT
>TRBD2|TRBJ2-1|NA|TRBV14|17
CASSQGEGLAGYNEQFF
TGTGCCAGCAGCCAAGGGGAGGGGCTAGCGGGGTACAATGAGCAGTTCTTC
>TRBD1|TRBJ2-7|NA|TRBV11-2|16
CASSLGTGLTSYEQYF
TGTGCCAGCAGCTTAGGGACAGGATTAACCTCCTACGAGCAGTACTTC
>TRBD1|TRBJ2-7|NA|TRBV19|15
CASSIRQGISYEQYF
TGTGCCAGTAGTATACGACAGGGCATTTCCTACGAGCAGTACTTC
>TRBD2|TRBJ2-3|NA|TRBV30|14
CARGGSGGTDTQYF
TGTGCCAGGGGGGGTAGCGGGGGCACAGATACGCAGTATTTT
>TRBD1|TRBJ1-1|NA|TRBV5-4|14
CASSRRDSYTEAFF
TGTGCCAGCAGCAGACGGGACAGCTACACTGAAGCTTTCTTT
>TRBD1|TRBJ2-3|NA|TRBV5-1|15
CASSWVTGSEDTQYF
TGCGCCAGCAGCTGGGTGACAGGGTCGGAAGATACGCAGTATTTT
>TRBD2|TRBJ2-1|NA|TRBV29-1|14
CSVMGTSGDNEQFF
TGCAGCGTTATGGGGACTAGCGGGGACAATGAGCAGTTCTTC
>NA|TRBJ1-3|NA|TRBV15|17
CATSRGLSSTSGNTIYF
TGTGCCACCAGCAGAGGCCTTTCCAGTACCTCTGGAAACACCATATATTTT
>NA|TRBJ2-3|NA|TRBV7-3|15
CASSLGYFGTDTQYF
TGTGCCAGCAGCTTGGGCTACTTCGGCACAGATACGCAGTATTTT
>TRBD2|TRBJ2-1|NA|TRBV7-6|16
CASGILAGGIYNEQFF
TGTGCCAGCGGGATCCTAGCGGGGGGCATCTACAATGAGCAGTTCTTC
>TRBD1|TRBJ2-5|once|TRBV7-9|16
CASSVPWTGNQETQYF
TGTGCCAGCAGCGTCCCATGGACAGGGAACCAAGAGACCCAGTACTTC
>NA|TRBJ2-3|NA|TRBV13|15
CASSLGLQGTDTQYF
TGTGCCAGCAGCTTAGGTCTACAGGGCACAGATACGCAGTATTTT
>TRBD1|TRBJ1-4|NA|TRBV6-1|13
CASRRGRDEKLFF
TGTGCCAGCAGAAGGGGGCGAGATGAAAAACTGTTTTTT
>TRBD2|TRBJ2-1|NA|TRBV19|15
CASSRLAGGDNEQFF
TGTGCCAGTAGCCGACTAGCGGGGGGCGATAATGAGCAGTTCTTC
>NA|TRBJ2-7|NA|TRBV7-9|11
CSSSLSYEQYF
TGTTCCAGCAGCCTCTCCTACGAGCAGTACTTC
>TRBD1|TRBJ2-7|NA|TRBV30|14
CAWSGTGTTYEQYF
TGTGCCTGGAGTGGGACAGGGACGACCTACGAGCAGTACTTC
>TRBD1|TRBJ1-1|NA|TRBV5-1|12
CASSWGQGEAFF
TGCGCCAGCAGTTGGGGACAGGGTGAAGCTTTCTTT
>NA|TRBJ2-5|NA|TRBV4-2|14
CASSQETVQETQYF
TGTGCCAGCAGCCAAGAGACAGTCCAAGAGACCCAGTACTTC
>TRBD1|TRBJ1-3|NA|TRBV2|16
CASSLQGVSGLDTIYF
TGTGCCAGCAGTCTTCAGGGGGTATCTGGGCTGGACACCATATATTTT
>TRBD1|TRBJ2-5|NA|TRBV6-1|15
CASIGNRGLQETQYF
TGTGCCAGCATCGGAAACAGGGGCCTCCAAGAGACCCAGTACTTC
>NA|TRBJ2-3|NA|TRBV4-1|15
CASSQVLASTDTQYF
TGCGCCAGCAGCCAAGTCCTAGCGTCCACAGATACGCAGTATTTT
>TRBD2|TRBJ2-1|NA|TRBV7-2|13
CASSPRLAGEQFF
TGTGCCAGCAGCCCTAGACTAGCGGGGGAGCAGTTCTTC
>NA|TRBJ1-1|NA|TRBV9|14
CASSKGRMNTEAFF
TGTGCCAGCAGCAAGGGGCGCATGAACACTGAAGCTTTCTTT
>TRBD1|TRBJ1-2|NA|TRBV30|13
CAWSAQGAAGYTF
TGTGCCTGGAGTGCTCAGGGGGCCGCTGGCTACACCTTC
>NA|TRBJ2-7|NA|TRBV7-9|16
CASSPGEGGRAYEQYF
TGTGCCAGCAGCCCAGGGGAGGGGGGCAGGGCCTACGAGCAGTACTTC
>NA|TRBJ2-7|once|TRBV29-1|11
CSVGHPYEQYF
TGCAGCGTTGGACACCCCTACGAGCAGTACTTC
>NA|TRBJ2-7|few|TRBV7-9|14
CASSLGQLLYEQYF
TGTGCCAGCAGCTTAGGACAGTTACTTTACGAGCAGTACTTC
>NA|TRBJ2-7|NA|TRBV7-9|15
CASSSLADRSYEQYF
TGTGCCAGCAGCTCCTTAGCGGATCGCTCCTACGAGCAGTACTTC
>NA|TRBJ2-7|NA|TRBV9|12
CASSPAGYEQYF
TGTGCCAGCAGCCCCGCGGGCTACGAGCAGTACTTC
>TRBD2|TRBJ2-1|once|TRBV5-1|16
CASSLADLAGGHEQFF
TGCGCCAGCAGCTTGGCCGATCTAGCGGGGGGGCATGAGCAGTTCTTC
>NA|TRBJ2-1|NA|TRBV2|15
CASSVERPAYNEQFF
TGTGCCAGCAGTGTTGAGCGCCCTGCCTACAATGAGCAGTTCTTC
>NA|TRBJ1-5|NA|TRBV29-1|12
CSVGWGDQPQHF
TGCAGCGTTGGATGGGGGGATCAGCCCCAGCATTTT
>NA|TRBJ2-3|NA|TRBV7-3|14
CASSLTGSTDTQYF
TGTGCCAGCAGCTTAACGGGCAGCACAGATACGCAGTATTTT
>TRBD1|TRBJ1-2|NA|TRBV30|14
CAWSVKDRVDGYTF
TGTGCCTGGAGTGTAAAGGACAGGGTGGATGGCTACACCTTC
>NA|TRBJ1-1|NA|TRBV5-6|15
CASSLHPTPNTEAFF
TGTGCCAGCAGCCTCCACCCGACACCGAACACTGAAGCTTTCTTT
>TRBD2|TRBJ2-3|NA|TRBV4-2|14
CASSHSLSGDTQYF
TGTGCCAGCAGCCATTCCCTTAGCGGGGATACGCAGTATTTT
>NA|TRBJ1-1|NA|TRBV4-1|13
CASSETYNTEAFF
TGCGCCAGCAGCGAGACATATAACACTGAAGCTTTCTTT
>NA|TRBJ2-1|NA|TRBV15|16
CATSSGPRAINNEQFF
TGTGCCACCAGCAGTGGACCCAGGGCAATCAACAATGAGCAGTTCTTC
>NA|TRBJ2-3|NA|TRBV29-1|13
CSVDPGGTDTQYF
TGCAGCGTTGATCCAGGGGGCACAGATACGCAGTATTTT
>TRBD2|TRBJ2-1|NA|TRBV4-2|16
CASSQAAGGLRNEQFF
TGTGCCAGCAGCCAAGCAGCGGGAGGGCTCCGCAATGAGCAGTTCTTC
>NA|TRBJ2-1|NA|TRBV7-7|15
CASSSRAGTYNEQFF
TGTGCTAGCAGCTCGAGGGCAGGTACCTACAATGAGCAGTTCTTC
>NA|TRBJ1-3|NA|TRBV30|12
CAFEWLRDTIYF
TGTGCCTTCGAGTGGTTACGAGACACCATATATTTT